This TCR beta chain was found in a study of CD8 T cells in Susac syndrome. Study-level findings and limits: The authors acknowledged that the study's TCR sequencing and HLA analysis involved relatively few individuals.

To note about this clonotype: The target antigen is unknown.

Random hexamers served to reverse transcribe roughly 0.45 to 1 ug RNA. Each CDR3 protein gets one entry after TCRdb re-called the immunoSEQ multiplex PCR reads with MiXCR. The table records around 150,000 distinct CDR3 sequences, approximately 95% of them present only once. CD8+ and CD4+ blood T cells underwent TCR beta sequencing. In the multiple sclerosis control group, patients were treatment-naive and had stable or active relapsing-remitting disease. Bulk CD8+ and CD4+ cells came from magnetic negative isolation; CD8+ TEMRA by FACS. This CDR3 is 15 amino acids long. Trimming removed 6 bases from V and 6 bases from J; junction bases left unmatched: 7.

Sequencing input: CD4+ T cells from PBMCs. This chain connects TRBV12-3 or TRBV12-4 to TRBJ2-2; 10 bases match TRBD2. The TCR originated in a human donor with multiple sclerosis. CDR3 in DNA: TGTGCCAGCAGCGAGCGGGAGGGCTTGGCCGGGGAGCTGTTTTTT. Amino acid sequence: CASSEREGLAGELFF.